Listed here are 5 T cell receptor beta chains from one sample, sequenced in a study of T cells after posttransplantation cyclophosphamide (dated by TCRdb to about 2016). The library was obtained by the immunoSEQ multiplex PCR assay. TCRdb provides this immuneACCESS table in a form limited to in-frame rearrangements. Some clones are lacking; in checked studies, under half of them reflect an unresolved V gene, and why the rest are absent is not known. The table shows roughly 10,000 clones here, with no singletons. 3% to 4.5% of the sample lies in the top ten. Per the publication, the treatment or condition label means: high-dose cyclophosphamide on days +3 and +4 as single-agent GVHD prophylaxis. PTCy patients received busulfan and fludarabine conditioning, a related or unrelated marrow graft, and cyclophosphamide on days +3 and +4. The sample was PBMCs, taken around 350 days after allogeneic stem cell transplant with posttransplant cyclophosphamide. The receptors derive from a male patient between 45 and 59 years old who received an allogeneic stem cell transplant from a related donor and was CMV-positive. Following transplantation, T cells from the graft donor may be among those present.

This clone has ten or more counts. This chain connects TRBV11-3 to TRBJ2-2, with 9 bases that match TRBD1. V lost 1 base to trimming and J lost 6 bases; unmatched junction nucleotides: 0. The CDR3 is 14 residues long. Germline values: CDR1 SGHNT, CDR2 YENEEA. The chain's CDR3 is CASSLGQGAGELFF. CDR3 nucleotides: TGTGCCAGCAGCTTAGGACAGGGGGCCGGGGAGCTGTTTTTT. The full variable domain, its missing parts supplied by reference TRBV11-3 and TRBJ2-2, is EAGVVQSPRYKIIEKKQPVAFWCNPISGHNTLYWYLQNLGQGPELLIRYENEEAVDDSQLPKDRFSAERLKGVDSTLKIQPAELGDSAVYLCASSLGQGAGELFFGEGSRLTVL.

This clone showed up many times. The chain employs TRBV7-9 and TRBJ2-1, with no clear D. Between the trimmed V and J ends, which lost 3 bases and 5 bases, there was a span of 14 bases. Germline CDR1 and CDR2: SEHNR and FQNEAQ (reference sequence). CDR3 length: 15 residues. As DNA, the CDR3 is TGTGCCAGCAGCTTCCAGAATCCCCGGGACAATGAGCAGTTCTTC. It is translated as CASSFQNPRDNEQFF.

This clone was seen many times. CDR3 bases: TGCGCCAGCAGCCCAGGGACACTCCTACCTTACGAGCAGTACTTC. Encoded protein: CASSPGTLLPYEQYF. This chain joins TRBV5-1 and TRBJ2-7; maybe TRBD1 (6 bases). The germline gives CDR1 SGHRS, CDR2 YFSETQ. The CDR3 is made up of 15 amino acids. Trimming pared 4 bases from V and 4 bases from J, leaving 18 bases between.

Ten or more counts support this clone. The V gene is TRBV11-3, the J gene TRBJ2-1; the match to TRBD2 covers 8 bases. Trimming took 5 bases from V and 6 from J; bases not matched to a gene: 12. The CDR3 spans 16 residues. Germline-derived CDR1 and CDR2 are SGHNT and YENEEA. DNA for the CDR3: TGTGCCAGCAGCCCGGACGGGAGGGGGGGGGTCAATGAGCAGTTCTTC. This codes for CASSPDGRGGVNEQFF.

At least ten counts were recorded for this clone. This sequence joins TRBV18 and TRBJ2-7, with 7 bases fitting TRBD2. The germline CDR1 and CDR2 sequences are KGHSH and LQKENI. This CDR3 is built from 14 residues. V was pared by 6 bases and J by 7 bases, with 12 bases of the junction left unmatched. The CDR3 DNA reads as TGTGCCAGCTCCTCCGGGGGGACCCCAGGGGAGCAGTACTTC. Amino acid sequence: CASSSGGTPGEQYF.